This TCR beta chain was found in a study of blood T cell repertoires in COVID-19. As for the study in general: The analysed material was cDNA or gDNA that came from T cells, B-cell-depleted T cells, or PBMCs.

In the authors' workflow: Reference gene primers were amplified, and this amplification served to estimate nucleated cell counts. Here immunoSEQ multiplex PCR was the method, and the copy in TCRdb shows in-frame clones only, minus some. The DNA was the basis for D and trimming; V, J and clone size are from that table. Of 150,000 to 200,000 clones detected, about 80% appear once; the ten largest clones hold 14%. Individuals aged about 18 to 95 years were recruited from 24 US areas. Donors were grouped by their self-reported clinical history. The germline V gene has CDR1 KGHSY and CDR2 FQNENV. CDR3 length equals 18 residues. Trimming took 2 bases from V and 1 from J; bases not matched to a gene: 9.

The receptor's source is a man aged 55 to 70 who had been exposed to COVID-19. This chain joins TRBV16 and TRBJ2-4; 9 bases match TRBD1. The sample consisted of PBMCs or T cells enriched from blood (not recorded which). CDR3 DNA: TGTGCCAGCAGCCAAGGACAGGGGTTGTTACGTGCCAAAAACATTCAGTACTTC. Its protein product is CASSQGQGLLRAKNIQYF.